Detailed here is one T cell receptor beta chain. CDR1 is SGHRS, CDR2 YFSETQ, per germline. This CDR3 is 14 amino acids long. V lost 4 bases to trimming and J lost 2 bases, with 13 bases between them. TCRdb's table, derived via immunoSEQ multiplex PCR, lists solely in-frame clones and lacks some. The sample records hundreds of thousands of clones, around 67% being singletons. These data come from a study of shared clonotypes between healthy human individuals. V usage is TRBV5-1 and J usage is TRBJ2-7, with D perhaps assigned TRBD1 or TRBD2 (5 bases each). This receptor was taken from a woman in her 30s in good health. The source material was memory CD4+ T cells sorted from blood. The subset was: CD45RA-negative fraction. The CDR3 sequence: CASSDLPGPYEQYF. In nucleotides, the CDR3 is TGCGCCAGCAGCGATCTCCCGGGACCCTACGAGCAGTACTTC.